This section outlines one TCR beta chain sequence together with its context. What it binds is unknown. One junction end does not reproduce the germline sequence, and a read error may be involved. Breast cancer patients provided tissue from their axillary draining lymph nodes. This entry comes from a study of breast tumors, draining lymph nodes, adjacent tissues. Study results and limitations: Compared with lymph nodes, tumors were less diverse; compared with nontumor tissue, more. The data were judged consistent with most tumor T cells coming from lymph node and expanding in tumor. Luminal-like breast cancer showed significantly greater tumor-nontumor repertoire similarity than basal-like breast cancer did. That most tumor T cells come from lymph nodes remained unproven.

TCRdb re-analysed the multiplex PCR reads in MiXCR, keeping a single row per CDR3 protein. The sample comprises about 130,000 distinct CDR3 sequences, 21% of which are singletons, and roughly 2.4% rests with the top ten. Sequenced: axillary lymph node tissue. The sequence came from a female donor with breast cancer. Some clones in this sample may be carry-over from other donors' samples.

In DNA, the CDR3 is TGTGCCAGCAGAGCTGGGACAGTGAAACAGGAGACCCGGTACTTC. This gives the protein CASRAGTVKQETRYF. The chain has TRBV2 and TRBJ2-5, with TRBD1 identical over 7 bases. Germline loops: CDR1 SNHLY, CDR2 FYNNEI. CDR3 size: 15 residues.